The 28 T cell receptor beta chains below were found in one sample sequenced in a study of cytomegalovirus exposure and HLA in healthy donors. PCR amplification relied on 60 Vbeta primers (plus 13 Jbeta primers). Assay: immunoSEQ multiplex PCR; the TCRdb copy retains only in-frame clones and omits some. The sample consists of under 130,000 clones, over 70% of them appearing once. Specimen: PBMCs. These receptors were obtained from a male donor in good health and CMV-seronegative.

Here the CDR3 reads CAWGEGGDVYGYTF. The CDR3 DNA follows: TGTGCCTGGGGGGAAGGGGGGGACGTCTATGGCTACACCTTC. The chain couples TRBV30 to TRBJ1-2; D is perhaps TRBD1 (6 bases). Trimming removed 5 bases from V and 4 bases from J, with 17 bases in between. This CDR3 contains 14 residues. The germline gives CDR1 GTSNPN, CDR2 SVGIG (reference sequence). The full variable domain, rest sourced from reference TRBV30 and TRBJ1-2, is SQTIHQWPATLVQPVGSPLSLECTVEGTSNPNLYWYRQAAGRGLQLLFYSVGIGQISSEVPQNLSASRPQDRQFILSSKKLLLSDSGFYLCAWGEGGDVYGYTFGSGTRLTVV.

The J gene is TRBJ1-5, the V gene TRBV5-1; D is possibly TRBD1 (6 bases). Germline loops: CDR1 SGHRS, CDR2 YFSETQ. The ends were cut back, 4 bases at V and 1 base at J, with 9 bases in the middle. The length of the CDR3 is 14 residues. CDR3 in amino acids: CASSVGGSNQPQHF. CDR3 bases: TGCGCCAGCAGCGTAGGGGGAAGCAATCAGCCCCAGCATTTT.

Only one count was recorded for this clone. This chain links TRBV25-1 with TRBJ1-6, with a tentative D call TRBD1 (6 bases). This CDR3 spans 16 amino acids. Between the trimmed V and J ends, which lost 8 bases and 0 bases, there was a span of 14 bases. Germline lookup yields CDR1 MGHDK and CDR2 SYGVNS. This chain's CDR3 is CASAKGGSSYNSPLHF. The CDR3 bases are TGTGCCAGCGCTAAAGGGGGAAGCTCCTATAATTCACCCCTCCACTTT.

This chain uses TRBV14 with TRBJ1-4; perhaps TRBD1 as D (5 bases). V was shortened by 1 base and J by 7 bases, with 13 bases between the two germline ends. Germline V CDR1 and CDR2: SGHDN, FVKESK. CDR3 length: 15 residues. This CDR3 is CASSQVAGKVEKLFF. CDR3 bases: TGTGCCAGCAGCCAAGTCGCAGGGAAGGTTGAAAAACTGTTTTTT. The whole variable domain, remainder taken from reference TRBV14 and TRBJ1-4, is EAGVTQFPSHSVIEKGQTVTLRCDPISGHDNLYWYRRVMGKEIKFLLHFVKESKQDESGMPNNRFLAERTGGTYSTLKVQPAELEDSGVYFCASSQVAGKVEKLFFGSGTQLSVL.

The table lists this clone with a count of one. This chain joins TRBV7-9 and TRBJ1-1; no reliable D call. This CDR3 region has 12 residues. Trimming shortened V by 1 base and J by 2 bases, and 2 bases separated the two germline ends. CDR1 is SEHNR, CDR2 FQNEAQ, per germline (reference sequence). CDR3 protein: CASSLVNTEAFF. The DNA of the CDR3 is TGTGCCAGCAGCTTAGTAAACACTGAAGCTTTCTTT. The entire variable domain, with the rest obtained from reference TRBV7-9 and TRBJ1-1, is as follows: DTGVSQNPRHKITKRGQNVTFRCDPISEHNRLYWYRQTLGQGPEFLTYFQNEAQLEKSRLLSDRFSAERPKGSFSTLEIQRTEQGDSAMYLCASSLVNTEAFFGQGTRLTVV.

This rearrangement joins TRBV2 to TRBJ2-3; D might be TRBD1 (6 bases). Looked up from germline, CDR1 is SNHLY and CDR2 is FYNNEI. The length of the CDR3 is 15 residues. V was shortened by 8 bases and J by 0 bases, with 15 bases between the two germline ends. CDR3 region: CASGTGSMSTDTQYF. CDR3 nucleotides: TGTGCCAGCGGCACAGGGTCAATGAGCACAGATACGCAGTATTTT.

CDR3 DNA: TGTGCCAGCAGTTTTACAGGGGGCGGTTCCCAGCCCCAGCATTTT. It encodes CASSFTGGGSQPQHF. The chain joins TRBV27 to TRBJ1-5; 9 bases map to TRBD1. Germline CDR1 MNHEY, CDR2 SMNVEV (reference sequence). CDR3 size: 15 residues. V trimming: 3 bases; J trimming: 7 bases; junction bases outside the gene matches: 7.

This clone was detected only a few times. CDR3 protein: CASSVSGEKLFF. CDR3 DNA sequence: TGTGCCAGCAGCGTATCAGGTGAAAAACTGTTTTTT. This sequence joins TRBV9 and TRBJ1-4; D gene uncertain. Germline CDR1 SGDLS, CDR2 YYNGEE. The CDR3 loop spans 12 amino acids. Trimming took off 1 base at V and 7 bases at J, with 5 bases between the two ends.

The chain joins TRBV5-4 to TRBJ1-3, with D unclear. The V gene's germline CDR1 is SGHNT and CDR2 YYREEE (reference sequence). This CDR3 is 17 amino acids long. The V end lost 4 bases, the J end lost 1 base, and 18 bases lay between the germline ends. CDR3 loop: CASSPDPGGRSGNTIYF. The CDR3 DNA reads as TGTGCCAGCAGCCCGGACCCCGGCGGGCGTTCTGGAAACACCATATATTTT. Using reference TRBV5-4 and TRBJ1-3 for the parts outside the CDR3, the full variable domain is ETGVTQSPTHLIKTRGQQVTLRCSSQSGHNTVSWYQQALGQGPQFIFQYYREEENGRGNFPPRFSGLQFPNYSSELNVNALELDDSALYLCASSPDPGGRSGNTIYFGEGSWLTVV.

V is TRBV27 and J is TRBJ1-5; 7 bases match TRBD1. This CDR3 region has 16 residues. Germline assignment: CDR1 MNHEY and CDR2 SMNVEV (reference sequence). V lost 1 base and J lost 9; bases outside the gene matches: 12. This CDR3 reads CASSLFPDRTRWPQHF. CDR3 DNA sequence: TGTGCCAGCAGTTTATTCCCGGACAGGACAAGGTGGCCCCAGCATTTT.

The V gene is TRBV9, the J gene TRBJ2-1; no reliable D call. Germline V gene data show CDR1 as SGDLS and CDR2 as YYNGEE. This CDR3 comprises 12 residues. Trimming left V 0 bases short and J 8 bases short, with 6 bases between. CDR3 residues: CASSVVVDEQFF. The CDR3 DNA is TGTGCCAGCAGCGTAGTAGTGGATGAGCAGTTCTTC.

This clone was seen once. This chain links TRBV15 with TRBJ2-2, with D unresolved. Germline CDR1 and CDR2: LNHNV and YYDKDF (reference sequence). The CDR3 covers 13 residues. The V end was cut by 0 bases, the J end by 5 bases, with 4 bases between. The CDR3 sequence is CATSRDRTGELFF. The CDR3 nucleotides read TGTGCCACCAGCAGAGATCGGACCGGGGAGCTGTTTTTT.

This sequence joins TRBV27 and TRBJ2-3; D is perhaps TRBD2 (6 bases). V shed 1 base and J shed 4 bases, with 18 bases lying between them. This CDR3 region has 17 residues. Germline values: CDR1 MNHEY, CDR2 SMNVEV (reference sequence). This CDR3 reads CASSLFPAAERADTQYF. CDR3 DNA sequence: TGTGCCAGCAGTTTATTCCCGGCGGCGGAGCGGGCAGATACGCAGTATTTT.

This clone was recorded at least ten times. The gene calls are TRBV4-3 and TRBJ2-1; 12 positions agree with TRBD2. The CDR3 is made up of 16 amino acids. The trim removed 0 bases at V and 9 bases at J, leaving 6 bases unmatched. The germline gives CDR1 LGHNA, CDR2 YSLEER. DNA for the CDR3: TGCGCCAGCAGCCAAGAAAGGACTAGCGGGATTGGTGAGCAGTTCTTC. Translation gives CASSQERTSGIGEQFF.

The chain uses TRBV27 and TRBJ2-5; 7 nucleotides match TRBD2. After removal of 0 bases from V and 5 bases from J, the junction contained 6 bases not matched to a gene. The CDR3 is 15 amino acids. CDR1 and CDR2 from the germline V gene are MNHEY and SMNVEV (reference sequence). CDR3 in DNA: TGTGCCAGCAGTTTATCGCGGCTAGCGGAGGAGACCCAGTACTTC. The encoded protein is CASSLSRLAEETQYF.

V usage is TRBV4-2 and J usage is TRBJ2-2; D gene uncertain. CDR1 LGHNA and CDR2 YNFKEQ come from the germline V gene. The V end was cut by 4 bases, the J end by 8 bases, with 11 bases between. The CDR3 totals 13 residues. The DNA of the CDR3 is TGTGCCAGCAGCCTCGACTCGGCTGGGGAGCTGTTTTTT. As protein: CASSLDSAGELFF.

CDR3 region: CASSLQITGTEAFF. CDR3 DNA sequence: TGTGCCAGCAGTTTACAGATTACGGGCACTGAAGCTTTCTTT. This rearrangement joins TRBV27 to TRBJ1-1; D is unclear. Germline values: CDR1 MNHEY, CDR2 SMNVEV (reference sequence). V was cut by 2 bases and J by 4 bases, with 11 bases left in between. This CDR3 spans 14 amino acids.

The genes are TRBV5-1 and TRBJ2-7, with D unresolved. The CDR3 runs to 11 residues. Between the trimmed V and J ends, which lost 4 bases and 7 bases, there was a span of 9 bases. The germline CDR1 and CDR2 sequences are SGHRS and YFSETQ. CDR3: CASSQSGEQYF. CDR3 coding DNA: TGCGCCAGCAGCCAATCCGGGGAGCAGTACTTC.

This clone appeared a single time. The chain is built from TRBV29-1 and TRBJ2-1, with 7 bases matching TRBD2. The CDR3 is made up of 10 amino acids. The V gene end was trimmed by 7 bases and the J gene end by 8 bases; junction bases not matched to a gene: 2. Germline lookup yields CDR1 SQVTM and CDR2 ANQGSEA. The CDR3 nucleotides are TGCAGCGGGGGGGGAGATGAGCAGTTCTTC. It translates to CSGGGDEQFF.

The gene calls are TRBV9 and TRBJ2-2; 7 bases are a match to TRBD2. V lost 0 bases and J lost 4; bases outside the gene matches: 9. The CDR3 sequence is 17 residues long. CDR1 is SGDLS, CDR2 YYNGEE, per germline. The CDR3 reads CASSVGGVAGSTGELFF. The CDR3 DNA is TGTGCCAGCAGCGTAGGGGGAGTAGCGGGTTCCACCGGGGAGCTGTTTTTT.

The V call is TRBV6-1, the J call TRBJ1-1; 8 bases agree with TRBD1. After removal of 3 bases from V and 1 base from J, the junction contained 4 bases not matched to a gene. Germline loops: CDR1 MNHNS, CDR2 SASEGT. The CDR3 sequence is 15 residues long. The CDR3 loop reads CASSDQGAANTEAFF. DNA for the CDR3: TGTGCCAGCAGTGACCAGGGGGCGGCGAACACTGAAGCTTTCTTT.

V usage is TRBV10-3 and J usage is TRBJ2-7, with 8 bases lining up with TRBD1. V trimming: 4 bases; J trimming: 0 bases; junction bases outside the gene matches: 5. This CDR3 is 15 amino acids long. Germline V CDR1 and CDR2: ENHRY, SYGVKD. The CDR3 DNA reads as TGTGCCATCAGTGGGACAGGGACCTACTCCTACGAGCAGTACTTC. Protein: CAISGTGTYSYEQYF.

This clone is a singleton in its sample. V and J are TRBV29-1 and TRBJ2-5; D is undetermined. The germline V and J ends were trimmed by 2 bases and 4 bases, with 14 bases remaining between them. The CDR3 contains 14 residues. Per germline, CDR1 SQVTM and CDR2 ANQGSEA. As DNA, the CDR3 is TGCAGCGTTGAAAGTCCAAACAGACGAGAGACCCAGTACTTC. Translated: CSVESPNRRETQYF.

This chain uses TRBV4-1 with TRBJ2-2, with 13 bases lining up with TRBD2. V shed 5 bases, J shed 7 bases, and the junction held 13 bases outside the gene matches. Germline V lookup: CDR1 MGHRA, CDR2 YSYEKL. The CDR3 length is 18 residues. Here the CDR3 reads CASSAGTSGIVGGGELFF. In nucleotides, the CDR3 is TGCGCCAGCAGCGCCGGGACTAGCGGGATCGTTGGAGGCGGGGAGCTGTTTTTT.

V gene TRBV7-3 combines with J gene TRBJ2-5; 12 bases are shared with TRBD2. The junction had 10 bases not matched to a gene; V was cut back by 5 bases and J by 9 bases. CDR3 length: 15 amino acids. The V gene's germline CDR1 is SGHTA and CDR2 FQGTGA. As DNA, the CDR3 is TGTGCCAGCAGCCCCCGACTAGCGGGAGTCCAAGCCCAGTACTTC. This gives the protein CASSPRLAGVQAQYF.

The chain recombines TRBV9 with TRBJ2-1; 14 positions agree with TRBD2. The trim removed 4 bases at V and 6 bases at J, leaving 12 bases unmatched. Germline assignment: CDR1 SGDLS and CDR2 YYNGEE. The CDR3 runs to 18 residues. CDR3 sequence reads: CASSPLTSGGGRGNEQFF. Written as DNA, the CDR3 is TGTGCCAGCAGCCCACTGACTAGCGGGGGGGGCAGGGGCAATGAGCAGTTCTTC.

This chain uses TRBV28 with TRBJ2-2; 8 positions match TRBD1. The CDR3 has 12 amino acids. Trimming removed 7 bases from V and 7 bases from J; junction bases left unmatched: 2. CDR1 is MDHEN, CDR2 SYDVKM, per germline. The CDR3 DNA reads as TGTGCCAGCAACAGGGGGGTCGGGGAGCTGTTTTTT. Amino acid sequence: CASNRGVGELFF.

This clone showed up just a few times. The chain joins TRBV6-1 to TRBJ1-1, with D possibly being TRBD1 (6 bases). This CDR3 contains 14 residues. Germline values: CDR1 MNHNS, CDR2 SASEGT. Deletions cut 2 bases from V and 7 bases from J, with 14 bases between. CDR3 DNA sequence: TGTGCCAGCAGTGAATATGAGAGGGGGATTGAAGCTTTCTTT. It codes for CASSEYERGIEAFF.